Sequencing of this TCR beta chain was carried out in a study of blood T cell repertoires in COVID-19. Study in general: COVID-19 samples collected from the United States, Italy and Spain covered acute and convalescent phases. T cells, B-cell-depleted T cells, or PBMCs provided the cDNA or gDNA that served as material.

The CDR3 covers 17 residues. Per the original data handling: The authors estimated nucleated cell counts from reference gene primer amplification. The repertoire was sequenced with immunoSEQ multiplex PCR; TCRdb's copy has only in-frame clones and lacks some. From that table come the V and J calls and clone size; the DNA was used to work out D and trimming. Among about 190,000 clones listed, nearly 90% were seen once. The chain uses TRBV21-1 and TRBJ2-4; TRBD1 is the table's D call and was not checked against the DNA. TRBV21-1 is described as a pseudogene. This TCR was recovered from a woman between 40 and 55 years old who had recovered from COVID-19. Sequencing input: peripheral blood. Here the CDR3 DNA reads TGTGCCAGCAGCAAAGGGGGGGACAGATTAGCCAAAAACATTCAGTACTTC. It codes for CASSKGGDRLAKNIQYF.